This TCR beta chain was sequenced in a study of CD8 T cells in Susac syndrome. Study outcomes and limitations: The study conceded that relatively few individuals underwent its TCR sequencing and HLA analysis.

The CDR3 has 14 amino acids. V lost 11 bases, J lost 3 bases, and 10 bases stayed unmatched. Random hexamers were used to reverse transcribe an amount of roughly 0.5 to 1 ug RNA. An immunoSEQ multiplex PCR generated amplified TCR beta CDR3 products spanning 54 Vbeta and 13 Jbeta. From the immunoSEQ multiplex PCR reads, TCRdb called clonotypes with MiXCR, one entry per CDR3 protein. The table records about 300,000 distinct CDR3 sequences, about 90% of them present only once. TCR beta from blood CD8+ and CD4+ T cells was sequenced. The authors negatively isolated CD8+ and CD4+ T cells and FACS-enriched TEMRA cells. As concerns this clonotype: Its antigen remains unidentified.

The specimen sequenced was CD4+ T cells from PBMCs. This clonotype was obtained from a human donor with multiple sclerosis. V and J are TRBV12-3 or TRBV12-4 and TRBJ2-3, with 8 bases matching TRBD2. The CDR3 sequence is CAAGKASGTDTQYF. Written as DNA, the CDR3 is TGTGCCGCCGGGAAGGCTAGCGGGACAGATACGCAGTATTTT.